This T cell receptor (beta chain) was found in a study of blood T cell repertoires in COVID-19 (dated by TCRdb to 2019 to 2021). Turning to the overall study: Samples covering the acute and convalescent phases of COVID-19 were provided by collaborators in the United States, Italy and Spain. The samples were drawn from the first 160 participants of the ongoing ImmuneRACE study and from 1,254 subjects provided by 6 global collaborators. The prospective study material was composed of cDNA or gDNA derived from T cells, B-cell-depleted T cells, or PBMCs. The repertoires were made available in a free public database intended to serve as a resource for research on the immune response to SARS-CoV-2. The dataset comprised deeply sampled blood TCRbeta repertoires from subjects exposed to, actively infected with, or recovered from COVID-19. HLA class I and class II types, where available, came from metadata supplied by the sample provider rather than from assay-based typing. Sample metadata almost always included a de-identified subject ID, COVID-19 status, age in years and sex.

Here V drops 6 bases and J drops 4 bases, and the junction holds 5 bases not matched to any gene. Its CDR3 holds 15 amino acids, cysteine through phenylalanine. Of the read, only the CDR3 DNA is kept; its 45 bases are in frame from base 1. Via the germline V gene, CDR1 is SNHLY and CDR2 FYNNEI. Whole blood was collected in K2EDTA tubes by collaborating institutions according to the institutions' own protocols. For TCRbeta analysis, collaborators shipped samples in one of three forms: frozen whole blood, isolated PBMCs, or DNA extracted from either of those sample types. Comments on this clone: The specificity of this receptor is unknown. No base qualities exist here, and no much larger clone lies one base off it.

The immunoSEQ Assay, a bias-controlled multiplex PCR, was used to amplify TCRbeta CDR3 regions from genomic DNA. The paper's data handling went like this. Within the assay, amplification of reference gene primers was used to estimate how many nucleated cells each sample contained. To quantify the absolute abundance of each unique TCRbeta CDR3 rearrangement, sequence reads were collapsed and filtered. For each sample, productive Simpson clonality was calculated as the square root of Simpson's diversity index over productive rearrangements. The immuneACCESS repertoire file appears here via TCRdb, limited to in-frame rearrangements. These files lack a portion of the clones; in checked studies, under half of the deficit traces to unresolved V genes, and the cause of the others is not known. The DNA was the basis for D and trimming; V, J and clone size are from that table. This sample comprises some 80,000 clones, roughly four fifths of them detected only once. The biggest ten clones account for 7% to 9% of the sample.

On the study overall, not on this receptor specifically: Clinical and demographic metadata were provided uncurated, with the amount varying by source and participant.

The origin of this receptor is a human donor in a cohort sampled during active COVID-19. Sequenced sample: peripheral blood. The chain is encoded by TRBV2 joined to TRBJ2-2; TRBD2 fits 10 bases in the junction. The DNA is as follows: TGTGCCAGCAGGGGAGCGGGGGGGCCCACCGGGGAGCTGTTTTTT. This sequence encodes CASRGAGGPTGELFF.